This TCR beta chain came from a study of blood T cell repertoires in COVID-19. About the research overall: PBMCs, B-cell-depleted T cells, or T cells provided the cDNA or gDNA that made up the material.

Sequencing used immunoSEQ multiplex PCR; TCRdb keeps in-frame clones, though not all of them. The data contain 60,000 to 70,000 clones, roughly 80% of them singletons. The CDR3 spans 16 residues. CDR1 and CDR2 (germline): SGHTA, FQGNSA. Trimming removed 4 bases from V and 2 bases from J, with 16 bases in between. This receptor was identified in a woman in her 70s with acute or convalescent COVID-19. Sample: peripheral blood. The chain is built from TRBV7-2 and TRBJ2-3; D possibly corresponds to TRBD2 (6 bases). The CDR3 is CASSWGGGVTTDTQYF. DNA for the CDR3: TGTGCCAGCAGCTGGGGCGGCGGGGTGACCACAGATACGCAGTATTTT.